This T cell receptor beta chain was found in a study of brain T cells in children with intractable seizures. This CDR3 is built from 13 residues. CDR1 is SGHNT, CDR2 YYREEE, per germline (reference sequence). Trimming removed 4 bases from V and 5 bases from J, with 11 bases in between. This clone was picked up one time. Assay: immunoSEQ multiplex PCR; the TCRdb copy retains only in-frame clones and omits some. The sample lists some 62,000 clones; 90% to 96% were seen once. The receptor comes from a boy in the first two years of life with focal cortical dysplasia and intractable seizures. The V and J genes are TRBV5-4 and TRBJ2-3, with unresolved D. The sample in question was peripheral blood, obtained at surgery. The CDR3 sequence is CASSRLPGDTQYF. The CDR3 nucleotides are TGTGCCAGCAGCCGACTTCCGGGAGATACGCAGTATTTT.